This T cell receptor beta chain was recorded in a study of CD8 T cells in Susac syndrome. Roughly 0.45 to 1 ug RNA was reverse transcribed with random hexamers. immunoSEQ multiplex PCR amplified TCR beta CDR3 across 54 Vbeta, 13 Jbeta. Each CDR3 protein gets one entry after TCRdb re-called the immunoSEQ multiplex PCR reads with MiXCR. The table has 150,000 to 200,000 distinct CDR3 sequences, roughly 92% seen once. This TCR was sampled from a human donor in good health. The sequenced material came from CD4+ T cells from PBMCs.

The CDR3 sequence is CASRTGASYNSPLHF. Written as DNA, the CDR3 is TGTGCCAGCAGAACAGGGGCCTCCTATAATTCACCCCTCCACTTT. This rearrangement joins TRBV6-5 to TRBJ1-6, with 7 bases matching TRBD1. Looked up from germline, CDR1 is MNHEY and CDR2 is SVGAGI. V lost 6 bases and J lost 0; bases outside the gene matches: 2. The CDR3 is made up of 15 amino acids.